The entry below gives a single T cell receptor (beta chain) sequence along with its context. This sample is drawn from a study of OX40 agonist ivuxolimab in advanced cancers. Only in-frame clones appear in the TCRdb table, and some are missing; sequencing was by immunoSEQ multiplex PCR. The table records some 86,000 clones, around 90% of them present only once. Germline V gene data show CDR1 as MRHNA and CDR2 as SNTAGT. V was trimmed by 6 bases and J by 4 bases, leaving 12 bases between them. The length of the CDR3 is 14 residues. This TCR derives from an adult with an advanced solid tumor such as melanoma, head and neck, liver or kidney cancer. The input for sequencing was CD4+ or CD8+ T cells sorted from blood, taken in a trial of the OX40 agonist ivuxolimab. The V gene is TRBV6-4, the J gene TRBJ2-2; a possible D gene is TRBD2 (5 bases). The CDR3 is CASSPTSVTGELFF. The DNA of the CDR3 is TGTGCCAGCAGCCCTACTAGTGTCACCGGGGAGCTGTTTTTT.